Listed below are T cell receptor beta chains from one sample, sequenced in a study of blood T cell repertoires in COVID-19. Profiled with immunoSEQ multiplex PCR; TCRdb holds only in-frame clones, not every one. The sample includes 210,000 or so clones, 81% of them seen just once. The specimen was PBMCs or T cells enriched from blood (not recorded which). All receptors derive from a woman in her fifties or sixties with acute COVID-19. Both conserved end residues are part of each CDR3. A D gene is named only where the DNA matches it firmly. Clone sizes are given selectively: once, few, many, or a class where the clone is expanded.

J gene: TRBJ2-1; V gene: TRBV19; D gene: TRBD2; clone size: .; CDR3 DNA: TGTGCCAGTAGGCCAGGACTAGCGGGAGTTGAGCAGTTCTTC; CDR3 protein: CASRPGLAGVEQFF
J gene: TRBJ2-1; V gene: TRBV7-2; D gene: .; clone size: .; CDR3 DNA: TGTGCCAGCAGCCCGGGTAGGGGCGGTTACAATGAGCAGTTCTTC; CDR3 protein: CASSPGRGGYNEQFF
J gene: TRBJ1-1; V gene: TRBV6-5; D gene: TRBD1; clone size: .; CDR3 DNA: TGTGCCAGCAAGGGACAGATGAACACTGAAGCTTTCTTT; CDR3 protein: CASKGQMNTEAFF
J gene: TRBJ2-1; V gene: TRBV5-1; D gene: .; clone size: few; CDR3 DNA: TGCGCCAGCAGCTTGACGTTAGGGACTAATGAGCAGTTCTTC; CDR3 protein: CASSLTLGTNEQFF
J gene: TRBJ2-4; V gene: TRBV6-1; D gene: .; clone size: .; CDR3 DNA: TGTGCCAGCAGTGATGTGGGGTGGGGCGCCAAACAGTACTTC; CDR3 protein: CASSDVGWGAKQYF
J gene: TRBJ2-7; V gene: TRBV6-2/TRBV6-3; D gene: TRBD1; clone size: .; CDR3 DNA: TGTGCCAGCAGCCCTGCCGGGACAGGGGGCTCCTACGAGCAGTACTTC; CDR3 protein: CASSPAGTGGSYEQYF
J gene: TRBJ2-1; V gene: TRBV11-3; D gene: TRBD2; clone size: .; CDR3 DNA: TGTGCCAGCAGCTTCATTAGCGGACTAGCGGCCAATGAGCAGTTCTTC; CDR3 protein: CASSFISGLAANEQFF
J gene: TRBJ2-7; V gene: TRBV3-1/TRBV3-2; D gene: .; clone size: .; CDR3 DNA: TGTGCCAGCAGCCAGACAGGTTACGAGCAGTACTTC; CDR3 protein: CASSQTGYEQYF
J gene: TRBJ1-2; V gene: TRBV5-4; D gene: .; clone size: .; CDR3 DNA: TGTGCCAGCAGCTTGGACCAGATCTATGGCTACACCTTC; CDR3 protein: CASSLDQIYGYTF
J gene: TRBJ2-7; V gene: TRBV4-3; D gene: .; clone size: .; CDR3 DNA: TGCGCCAGCAGCCAAGAATGGGGAGGGGGTAAAGGCTACGAGCAGTACTTC; CDR3 protein: CASSQEWGGGKGYEQYF
J gene: TRBJ2-5; V gene: TRBV19; D gene: .; clone size: .; CDR3 DNA: TGTGCCAGTAGATCAAGACGGACAGTCCAGGGAGAGACCCAGTACTTC; CDR3 protein: CASRSRRTVQGETQYF
J gene: TRBJ1-4; V gene: TRBV14; D gene: .; clone size: .; CDR3 DNA: TGTGCCAGCAGCCAAGAACCTTCCGGGGCAACTAATGAAAAACTGTTTTTT; CDR3 protein: CASSQEPSGATNEKLFF
J gene: TRBJ2-2; V gene: TRBV29-1; D gene: .; clone size: .; CDR3 DNA: TGCAGCGTTGATGGCACCAAGAACACCGGGGAGCTGTTTTTT; CDR3 protein: CSVDGTKNTGELFF
J gene: TRBJ2-7; V gene: TRBV30; D gene: TRBD2; clone size: .; CDR3 DNA: TGTGCCTGGAGGTCCGGGACTATCCCCTCCGAGCAGTACTTC; CDR3 protein: CAWRSGTIPSEQYF
J gene: TRBJ2-2; V gene: TRBV3-1/TRBV3-2; D gene: .; clone size: .; CDR3 DNA: TGTGCCAGCAGCCAGGATGGAGGGCGATCCACCGGGGAGCTGTTTTTT; CDR3 protein: CASSQDGGRSTGELFF
J gene: TRBJ1-5; V gene: TRBV19; D gene: TRBD1; clone size: few; CDR3 DNA: TGTGCCAACGGTAAAGGGAGGACAGGGGGCGGTGACAGCAATCAGCCCCAGCATTTT; CDR3 protein: CANGKGRTGGGDSNQPQHF
J gene: TRBJ1-2; V gene: TRBV19; D gene: .; clone size: .; CDR3 DNA: TGTGCCAGTAGTATAAATCCAGGGTCGTCGGGCTACACCTTC; CDR3 protein: CASSINPGSSGYTF
J gene: TRBJ2-2; V gene: TRBV7-2; D gene: TRBD1; clone size: .; CDR3 DNA: TGTGCCAGCAGCCCCAGGACAGGATTCGCGAACACCGGGGAGCTGTTTTTT; CDR3 protein: CASSPRTGFANTGELFF
J gene: TRBJ2-5; V gene: TRBV5-1; D gene: .; clone size: .; CDR3 DNA: TGCGCCAGCAGCTTGGGGGCAGGGTGGGAGACCCAGTACTTC; CDR3 protein: CASSLGAGWETQYF
J gene: TRBJ2-1; V gene: TRBV13; D gene: TRBD2; clone size: once; CDR3 DNA: TGTGCCAGCAGCCCCCCCCTTGGAGCGGGGGCCGGCTCCTACAATGAGCAGTTCTTC; CDR3 protein: CASSPPLGAGAGSYNEQFF
J gene: TRBJ1-2; V gene: TRBV27; D gene: TRBD1; clone size: .; CDR3 DNA: TGTGCCAGCAGTTCCTATTCCAGGGGGAAGGGCTACACCTTC; CDR3 protein: CASSSYSRGKGYTF
J gene: TRBJ2-3; V gene: TRBV3-1/TRBV3-2; D gene: TRBD1; clone size: .; CDR3 DNA: TGTGCCAGCAGCCAAGGGACAGGGGGAGCAGATACGCAGTATTTT; CDR3 protein: CASSQGTGGADTQYF
J gene: TRBJ2-7; V gene: TRBV5-1; D gene: .; clone size: .; CDR3 DNA: TGCGCCAGCGCCAGTGGGGGCTTCTCCTACGAGCAGTACTTC; CDR3 protein: CASASGGFSYEQYF
J gene: TRBJ1-1; V gene: TRBV19; D gene: TRBD1; clone size: .; CDR3 DNA: TGTGCCAGTAGTATAGATTCGACAGGGTTGAACACTGAAGCTTTCTTT; CDR3 protein: CASSIDSTGLNTEAFF
J gene: TRBJ2-1; V gene: TRBV28; D gene: TRBD2; clone size: once; CDR3 DNA: TGTGCCAGCAGCCTTGCGGGGGGCCAAAGCAATGAGCAGTTCTTC; CDR3 protein: CASSLAGGQSNEQFF
J gene: TRBJ1-1; V gene: TRBV30; D gene: .; clone size: .; CDR3 DNA: TGTGCCTGGAGTGTACGAGGAGTGGATGAAGCTTTCTTT; CDR3 protein: CAWSVRGVDEAFF
J gene: TRBJ2-5; V gene: TRBV7-3; D gene: TRBD2; clone size: .; CDR3 DNA: TGTGCCAGCAGTTTAGGGATCGGGGGGTCAATCACCCAAGAGACCCAGTACTTC; CDR3 protein: CASSLGIGGSITQETQYF
J gene: TRBJ1-2; V gene: TRBV5-4; D gene: .; clone size: .; CDR3 DNA: TGTGCCAGCAGCTTCGGGGGGGACACCATGAACTATGGCTACACCTTC; CDR3 protein: CASSFGGDTMNYGYTF